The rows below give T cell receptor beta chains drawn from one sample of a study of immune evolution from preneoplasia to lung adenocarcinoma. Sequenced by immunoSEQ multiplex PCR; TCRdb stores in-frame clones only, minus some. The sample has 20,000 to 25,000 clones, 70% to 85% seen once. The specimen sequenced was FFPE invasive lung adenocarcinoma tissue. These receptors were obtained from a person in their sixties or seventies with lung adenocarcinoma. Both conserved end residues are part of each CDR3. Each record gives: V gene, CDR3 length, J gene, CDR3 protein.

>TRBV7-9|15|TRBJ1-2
CASSLAGTGGSGYTF
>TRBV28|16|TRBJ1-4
CASSLYTGGFNEKLFF
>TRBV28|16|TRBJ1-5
CASSSPRTGGNQPQHF
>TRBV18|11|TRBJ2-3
CASSPTDTQYF
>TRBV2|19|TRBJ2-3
CASSGPSGRGGVNTDTQYF
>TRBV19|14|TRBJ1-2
CASSMDRAAYGYTF
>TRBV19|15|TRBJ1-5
CASRIGGGGSQPQHF
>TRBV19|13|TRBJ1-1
CASRQTVVAEAFF
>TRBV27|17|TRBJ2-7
CASSFTETGDHRYEQYF
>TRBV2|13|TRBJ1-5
CASSERENQPQHF
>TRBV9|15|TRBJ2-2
CASSVGGVHTGELFF
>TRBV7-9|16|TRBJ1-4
CASSEQDRAGGEKLFF
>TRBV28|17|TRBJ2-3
CASSSRDRVLATDTQYF
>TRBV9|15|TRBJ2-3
CASSVRTGGTDTQYF
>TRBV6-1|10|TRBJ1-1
CASREGEAFF
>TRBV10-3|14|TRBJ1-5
CAIGMEGSNQPQHF
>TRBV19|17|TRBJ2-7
CASSNTGGSGGSYEQYF
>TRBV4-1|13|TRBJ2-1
CASSQDALNEQFF
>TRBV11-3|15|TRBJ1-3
CASRPEGLSGNTIYF
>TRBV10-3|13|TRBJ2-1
CAISRGDYNEQFF
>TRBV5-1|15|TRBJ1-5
CASSSGTGSNQPQHF
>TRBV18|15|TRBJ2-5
CASSPRTGGGETQYF
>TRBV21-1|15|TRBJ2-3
CASSKARRGSDTQYF
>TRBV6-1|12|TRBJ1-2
CASGQANYGYTF
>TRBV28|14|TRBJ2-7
CASAQQGGSYEQYF
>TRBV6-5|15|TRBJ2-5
CASSPLRGLQETQYF
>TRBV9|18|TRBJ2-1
CASSVVGRSLGGRNEQFF
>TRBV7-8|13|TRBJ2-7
CASSSLGSYEQYF
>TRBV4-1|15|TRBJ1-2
CASSLTRGLRYGYTF
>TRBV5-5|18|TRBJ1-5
CASSLATMKGQVNQPQHF
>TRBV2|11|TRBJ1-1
CASMQNTEAFF
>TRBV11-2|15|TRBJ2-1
CASRRTSGYNNEQFF
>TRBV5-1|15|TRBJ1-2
CASSLGLGLNYGYTF
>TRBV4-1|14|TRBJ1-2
CASSPYGTGLGYTF
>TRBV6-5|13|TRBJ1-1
CASSYRRNTEAFF
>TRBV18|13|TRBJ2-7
CASSLQETYEQYF
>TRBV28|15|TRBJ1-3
CASSFGDASGNTIYF
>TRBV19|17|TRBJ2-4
CASSSSGTGVAKNIQYF
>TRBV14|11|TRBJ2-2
CASSPGVELFF
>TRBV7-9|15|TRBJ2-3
CASSAQGTAADTQYF
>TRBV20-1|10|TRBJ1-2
CGGQGYGYTF
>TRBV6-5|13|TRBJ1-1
CASTDRPNTEAFF